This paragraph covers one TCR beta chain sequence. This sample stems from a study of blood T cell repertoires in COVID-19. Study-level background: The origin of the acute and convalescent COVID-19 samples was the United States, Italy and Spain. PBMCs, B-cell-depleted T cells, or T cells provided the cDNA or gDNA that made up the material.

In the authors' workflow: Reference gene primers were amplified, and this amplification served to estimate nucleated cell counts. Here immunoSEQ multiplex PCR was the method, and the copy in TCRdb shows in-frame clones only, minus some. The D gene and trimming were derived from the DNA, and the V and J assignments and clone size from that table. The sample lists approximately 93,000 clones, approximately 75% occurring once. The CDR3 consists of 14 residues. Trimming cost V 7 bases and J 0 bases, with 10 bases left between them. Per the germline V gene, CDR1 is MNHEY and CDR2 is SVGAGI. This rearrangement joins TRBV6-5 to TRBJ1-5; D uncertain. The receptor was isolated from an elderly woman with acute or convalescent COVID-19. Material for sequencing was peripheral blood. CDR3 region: CASNGRDSNQPQHF. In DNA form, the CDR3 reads TGTGCCAGCAACGGACGGGATAGCAATCAGCCCCAGCATTTT.